One sample yielded the 24 T cell receptor beta chains listed below, sequenced in a study of vaccination effects on CD4 cells after COVID-19 (dated by TCRdb to 2022 to 2024). To prepare the library, the immunoSEQ multiplex PCR assay was applied. TCRdb stores this immuneACCESS table with in-frame sequences only. Part of the clones is absent; in the studies checked, under half of the shortfall reflects unresolved V genes, and no reason is known for the rest. Present in this sample are roughly 40,000 clones, around 66% of which were seen just once. 7.7% of the sample is in the top ten clones. Antigens of these TCRs are unknown. After more than 9 days of culture, CD4+ T cells were isolated with the EasySep CD4+ T cell isolation kit. Participants received two doses of either the BNT162b2 or the mRNA-1273 mRNA SARS-CoV-2 vaccine. The source was CD4+ T cells from PBMCs cultured without peptide, collected after COVID-19 vaccination. These receptors originate from a human donor who received a COVID-19 vaccine.

The rearrangement joins TRBV4-1 to TRBJ2-7, with TRBD1 as a possible D gene (6 bases). The CDR3 loop spans 14 amino acids. Germline-derived CDR1 and CDR2 are MGHRA and YSYEKL. The germline V and J ends were trimmed by 2 bases and 6 bases, with 14 bases remaining between them. The CDR3 region has the DNA TGCGCCAGCAGCCAACCCACCCAGGGGCGCGAGCAGTACTTC. Protein sequence: CASSQPTQGREQYF.

This rearrangement joins TRBV18 to TRBJ2-6; D perhaps matches TRBD1 (5 bases). CDR3 length equals 17 residues. V lost 6 bases to trimming and J lost 3 bases, with 18 bases between them. CDR1 and CDR2 from the germline V gene are KGHSH and LQKENI. CDR3 sequence (DNA): TGTGCCAGCTCCCTTAGGGAAGGGGCGAGTGGGGCCAACGTCCTGACTTTC. This sequence encodes CASSLREGASGANVLTF.

The chain has TRBV6-5 and TRBJ2-7, with 12 bases identical to TRBD2. V trimming: 7 bases; J trimming: 5 bases; junction bases outside the gene matches: 6. Germline CDR1 and CDR2: MNHEY and SVGAGI. The CDR3 runs 14 residues. Here the CDR3 reads CASIRLAGVDEQYF. The CDR3 region has the DNA TGTGCCAGCATCAGACTAGCGGGAGTTGACGAGCAGTACTTC.

V usage is TRBV10-3 and J usage is TRBJ2-5; 10 positions agree with TRBD1. This CDR3 has 15 residues. Trimming took 9 bases from V and 6 from J; bases not matched to a gene: 13. CDR1 is ENHRY and CDR2 is SYGVKD in the germline V gene. Here the CDR3 reads CAISTGGPGGQTQYF. CDR3 coding DNA: TGTGCCATTTCGACAGGGGGCCCCGGAGGGCAGACCCAGTACTTC.

This clone was seen a few times. J is TRBJ1-2 and V is TRBV7-9, with D uncertain. The CDR3 consists of 13 residues. Trimming removed 1 base from V and 4 bases from J, with 7 bases in between. CDR1 and CDR2 (germline): SEHNR, FQNEAQ (reference sequence). In DNA form, the CDR3 reads TGTGCCAGCAGCTTAGGGGCAGGCTATGGCTACACCTTC. It is translated as CASSLGAGYGYTF. Supplemented by reference TRBV7-9 and TRBJ1-2, the full variable domain reads DTGVSQNPRHKITKRGQNVTFRCDPISEHNRLYWYRQTLGQGPEFLTYFQNEAQLEKSRLLSDRFSAERPKGSFSTLEIQRTEQGDSAMYLCASSLGAGYGYTFGSGTRLTVV.

V and J are TRBV19 and TRBJ1-2; a weak D match, TRBD1 (5 bases). The CDR3 contains 13 residues. Germline V gene data show CDR1 as LNHDA and CDR2 as SQIVND (reference sequence). V lost 5 bases, J lost 1 base, and 8 bases lay in between. The CDR3, as DNA: TGTGCCAGTAGTTTCCAGGGTAACTATGGCTACACCTTC. It codes for CASSFQGNYGYTF.

This rearrangement joins TRBV5-1 to TRBJ1-1, with D uncertain. Between the trimmed V and J ends, which lost 2 bases and 1 base, there was a span of 9 bases. Per the germline V gene, CDR1 is SGHRS and CDR2 is YFSETQ. This CDR3 contains 14 residues. DNA of the CDR3: TGCGCCAGCAGCTTTAGTCAGTCGAACACTGAAGCTTTCTTT. Its protein product is CASSFSQSNTEAFF.

The chain joins TRBV10-3 to TRBJ2-3; 8 bases agree with TRBD2. V trimming: 0 bases; J trimming: 3 bases; junction bases outside the gene matches: 5. CDR1 is ENHRY, CDR2 SYGVKD, per germline. The CDR3 is made up of 16 amino acids. This CDR3 is CAISESKSSGTDTQYF. The CDR3 DNA follows: TGTGCCATCAGTGAGTCGAAGTCTAGCGGGACAGATACGCAGTATTTT.

This clone came up a few times. This sequence joins TRBV6-4 and TRBJ2-2; D call uncertain. CDR1 is MRHNA, CDR2 SNTAGT, per germline. The CDR3 is 14 amino acids. The V end was cut by 6 bases, the J end by 3 bases, with 11 bases between. The CDR3 protein is CASRRYLDTGELFF. The CDR3 coding sequence is TGTGCCAGCAGGCGGTATCTCGACACCGGGGAGCTGTTTTTT.

The gene calls are TRBV5-4 and TRBJ2-5; D may be TRBD2 (6 bases). The CDR3 extends over 17 amino acids. Germline assignment: CDR1 SGHNT and CDR2 YYREEE (reference sequence). The V end was cut by 0 bases, the J end by 2 bases, with 17 bases between. CDR3 DNA: TGTGCCAGCAGCTTGGCCGTTGTGGTACGGGAGCAAGAGACCCAGTACTTC. This sequence encodes CASSLAVVVREQETQYF. Looking up the rest from reference TRBV5-4 and TRBJ2-5 gives the full variable domain: ETGVTQSPTHLIKTRGQQVTLRCSSQSGHNTVSWYQQALGQGPQFIFQYYREEENGRGNFPPRFSGLQFPNYSSELNVNALELDDSALYLCASSLAVVVREQETQYFGPGTRLLVL.

The V gene is TRBV5-1, the J gene TRBJ1-2; tentatively, D is TRBD1 (6 bases). Germline-derived CDR1 and CDR2 are SGHRS and YFSETQ. Deletions cut 2 bases from V and 2 bases from J, with 10 bases between. This CDR3 has 14 amino acids. Written as DNA, the CDR3 is TGCGCCAGCAGCTTCGGAGGGACAAACTATGGCTACACCTTC. Translated, it gives CASSFGGTNYGYTF. Supplemented by reference TRBV5-1 and TRBJ1-2, the full variable domain reads KAGVTQTPRYLIKTRGQQVTLSCSPISGHRSVSWYQQTPGQGLQFLFEYFSETQRNKGNFPGRFSGRQFSNSRSEMNVSTLELGDSALYLCASSFGGTNYGYTFGSGTRLTVV.

This chain uses TRBV18 with TRBJ2-7, with 10 bases lining up with TRBD1. The V gene's germline CDR1 is KGHSH and CDR2 LQKENI. V shed 3 bases, J shed 3 bases, and the junction held 5 bases outside the gene matches. The CDR3 sequence is 15 residues long. CDR3 protein: CASSPPDRGIYEQYF. CDR3 bases: TGTGCCAGCTCACCCCCGGACAGGGGGATCTACGAGCAGTACTTC.

In its sample, this clone was seen a few times. The gene calls are TRBV13 and TRBJ2-1, with D maybe TRBD2 (5 bases). Germline CDR1 and CDR2: PRHDT and FYEKMQ (reference sequence). Trimming took 1 base from V and 0 from J, leaving 13 bases between them. CDR3 length equals 17 residues. CDR3 in DNA: TGTGCCAGCAGCTTAGTATCTAGCCCTAGCTCCTACAATGAGCAGTTCTTC. Protein product: CASSLVSSPSSYNEQFF.

This chain uses TRBV21-1 with TRBJ1-2; the DNA was not used to check the table's D call, TRBD1. TRBV21-1 is a pseudogene. The CDR3 spans 13 residues. CDR3 nucleotide sequence: TGTGCCAGCAGCAATTACAGGGGGGATGGCTACACCTTC. As protein: CASSNYRGDGYTF.

The rearrangement uses TRBV2 and TRBJ2-4, with 7 bases that match TRBD2. The germline V gene encodes CDR1 SNHLY and CDR2 FYNNEI. The V and J ends lost 3 bases and 2 bases, in that order; junction bases with no gene match: 10. The CDR3 contains 17 residues. CDR3 protein: CASSDSLLRETKNIQYF. The CDR3 DNA reads as TGTGCCAGCAGTGATTCGTTGTTGCGGGAGACCAAAAACATTCAGTACTTC. Based on the CDR3 plus reference TRBV2 and TRBJ2-4, the full variable domain is EPEVTQTPSHQVTQMGQEVILRCVPISNHLYFYWYRQILGQKVEFLVSFYNNEISEKSEIFDDQFSVERPDGSNFTLKIRSTKLEDSAMYFCASSDSLLRETKNIQYFGAGTRLSVL.

The V call is TRBV18, the J call TRBJ2-3; D is uncertain. Germline assignment: CDR1 KGHSH and CDR2 LQKENI. The V end was cut by 3 bases, the J end by 1 base, with 8 bases between. This CDR3 has 14 amino acids. This chain's CDR3 is CASSPTTGTDTQYF. The CDR3 DNA is TGTGCCAGCTCACCTACTACCGGCACAGATACGCAGTATTTT.

This chain uses TRBV3-1 (or the pseudogene TRBV3-2) with TRBJ2-3, with D unresolved. The V end lost 0 bases, the J end lost 0 bases, and 7 bases lay between the germline ends. The CDR3 contains 15 residues. From germline, CDR1 is LGHDT and CDR2 YNNKEL (reference sequence). The CDR3 loop reads CASSQDADSTDTQYF. The CDR3 DNA reads TGTGCCAGCAGCCAAGATGCAGATAGCACAGATACGCAGTATTTT.

The CDR3 DNA reads TGCAGCGTTAAAAAAACAGGGGTCCCCGAAGCTTTCTTT. Amino acids: CSVKKTGVPEAFF. This chain links TRBV29-1 with TRBJ1-1; 7 bases are a match to TRBD1. This CDR3 has 13 residues. V was clipped by 5 bases and J by 8 bases; unmatched bases: 11. The germline gives CDR1 SQVTM, CDR2 ANQGSEA.

There are a few counts of this clone. The V and J genes are TRBV28 and TRBJ1-2; possible D gene TRBD1, 5 bases. The ends were cut back, 3 bases at V and 4 bases at J, with 18 bases in the middle. The CDR3 runs to 16 residues. The germline gives CDR1 MDHEN, CDR2 SYDVKM. CDR3 loop: CASSLGSGDVGYGYTF. The CDR3 DNA reads TGTGCCAGCAGTTTGGGATCGGGGGATGTGGGCTATGGCTACACCTTC.

The V and J genes are TRBV28 and TRBJ1-1; tentatively, D is TRBD1 (6 bases). The CDR3 extends over 16 amino acids. The V and J ends lost 8 bases and 0 bases respectively, with 19 bases between them. CDR1 is MDHEN, CDR2 SYDVKM, per germline. The CDR3 coding sequence is TGTGCCAGCCTGCCGATGACAGGAACGTTGAACACTGAAGCTTTCTTT. Protein sequence: CASLPMTGTLNTEAFF. Filled out from reference TRBV28 and TRBJ1-1, the complete variable domain reads DVKVTQSSRYLVKRTGEKVFLECVQDMDHENMFWYRQDPGLGLRLIYFSYDVKMKEKGDIPEGYSVSREKKERFSLILESASTNQTSMYLCASLPMTGTLNTEAFFGQGTRLTVV.

V usage is TRBV5-1 and J usage is TRBJ2-7, with no clear D. Germline V gene sequence: CDR1 SGHRS, CDR2 YFSETQ. The V and J ends lost 0 bases and 1 base respectively, with 14 bases between them. The CDR3 is made up of 16 amino acids. CDR3 protein: CASSLVIGPASYEQYF. CDR3 nucleotide sequence: TGCGCCAGCAGCTTGGTGATCGGGCCAGCGTCCTACGAGCAGTACTTC. Using reference TRBV5-1 and TRBJ2-7 for the parts outside the CDR3, the full variable domain is KAGVTQTPRYLIKTRGQQVTLSCSPISGHRSVSWYQQTPGQGLQFLFEYFSETQRNKGNFPGRFSGRQFSNSRSEMNVSTLELGDSALYLCASSLVIGPASYEQYFGPGTRLTVT.

The V and J genes are TRBV4-1 and TRBJ2-7; 13 nucleotides line up with TRBD2. V lost 4 bases and J lost 3; bases outside the gene matches: 6. CDR1 and CDR2 (germline): MGHRA, YSYEKL. CDR3 size: 16 residues. The DNA of the CDR3 is TGCGCCAGCAGCCCGGGACTAGCGGGGCGCTTCTACGAGCAGTACTTC. Its protein is CASSPGLAGRFYEQYF.

The chain has TRBV7-6 and TRBJ1-1; possible D gene TRBD1, 5 bases. Germline assignment: CDR1 SGHVS and CDR2 FNYEAQ. Trimming pared 5 bases from V and 3 bases from J, leaving 16 bases between. The CDR3 runs 15 residues. The CDR3 DNA reads TGTGCCAGCAGCGTCACAGAATTAGGGGACACTGAAGCTTTCTTT. Its protein is CASSVTELGDTEAFF.

This chain links TRBV11-3 with TRBJ2-1; D gene uncertain. V gave up 4 bases and J gave up 2 bases, with 12 bases separating them. This CDR3 is built from 15 residues. From germline, CDR1 is SGHNT and CDR2 YENEEA. CDR3 DNA: TGTGCCAGCAGCTCACTCGGAACCACCTACAATGAGCAGTTCTTC. Its translation: CASSSLGTTYNEQFF.